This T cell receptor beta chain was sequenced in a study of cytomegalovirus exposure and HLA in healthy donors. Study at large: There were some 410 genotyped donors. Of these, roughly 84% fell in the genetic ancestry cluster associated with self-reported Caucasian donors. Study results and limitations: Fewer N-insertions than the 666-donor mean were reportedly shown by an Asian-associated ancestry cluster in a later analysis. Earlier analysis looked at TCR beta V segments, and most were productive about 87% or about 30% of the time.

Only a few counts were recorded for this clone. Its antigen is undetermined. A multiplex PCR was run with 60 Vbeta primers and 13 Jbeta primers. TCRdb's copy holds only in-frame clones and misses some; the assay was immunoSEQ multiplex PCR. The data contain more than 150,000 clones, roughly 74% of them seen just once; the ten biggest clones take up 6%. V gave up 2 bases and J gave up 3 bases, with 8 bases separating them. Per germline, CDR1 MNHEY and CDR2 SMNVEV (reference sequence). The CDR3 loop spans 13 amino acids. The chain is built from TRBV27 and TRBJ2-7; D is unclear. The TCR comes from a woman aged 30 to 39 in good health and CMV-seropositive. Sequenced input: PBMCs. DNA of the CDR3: TGTGCCAGCAGTTTACGTCGCGGCTACGAGCAGTACTTC. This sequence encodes CASSLRRGYEQYF.